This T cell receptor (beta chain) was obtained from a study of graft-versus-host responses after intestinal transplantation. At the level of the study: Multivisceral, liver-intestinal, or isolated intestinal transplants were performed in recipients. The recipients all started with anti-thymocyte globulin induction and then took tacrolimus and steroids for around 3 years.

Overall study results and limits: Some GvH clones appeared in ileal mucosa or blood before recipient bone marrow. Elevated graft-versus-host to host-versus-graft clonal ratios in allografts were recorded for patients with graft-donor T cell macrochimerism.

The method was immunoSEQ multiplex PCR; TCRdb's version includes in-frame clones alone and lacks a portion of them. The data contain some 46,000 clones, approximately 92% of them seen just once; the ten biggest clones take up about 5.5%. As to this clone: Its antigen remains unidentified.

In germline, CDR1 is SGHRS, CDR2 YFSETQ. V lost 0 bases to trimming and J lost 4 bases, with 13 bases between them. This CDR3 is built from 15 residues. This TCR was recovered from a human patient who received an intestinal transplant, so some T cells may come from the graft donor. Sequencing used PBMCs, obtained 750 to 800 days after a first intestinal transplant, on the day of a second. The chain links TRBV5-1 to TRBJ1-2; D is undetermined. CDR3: CASSLDAGNSYGYTF. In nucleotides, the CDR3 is TGCGCCAGCAGCTTGGACGCGGGCAACAGCTATGGCTACACCTTC.